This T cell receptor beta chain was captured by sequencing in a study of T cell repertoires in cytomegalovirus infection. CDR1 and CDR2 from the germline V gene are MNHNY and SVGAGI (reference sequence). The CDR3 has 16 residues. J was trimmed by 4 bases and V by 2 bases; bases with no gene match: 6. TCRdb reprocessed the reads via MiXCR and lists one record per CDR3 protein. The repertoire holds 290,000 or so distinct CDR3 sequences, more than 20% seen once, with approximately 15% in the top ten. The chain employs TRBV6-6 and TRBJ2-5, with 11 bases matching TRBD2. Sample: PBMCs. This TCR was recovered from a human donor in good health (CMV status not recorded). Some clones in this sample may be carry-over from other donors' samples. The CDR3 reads CASSYLGTSGGETQYF. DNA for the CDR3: TGTGCCAGCAGTTACCTCGGGACTAGCGGCGGAGAGACCCAGTACTTC.